This record looks at one T cell receptor beta chain sequence and its context. Antigen: not known. When sampled, the donors appeared nominally healthy, though they likely had unrecorded immune exposures. The germline V gene encodes CDR1 MNHEY and CDR2 SMNVEV (reference sequence). This CDR3 spans 14 amino acids. V shed 6 bases and J 4 bases; nucleotides not matched to a gene: 6. The data derive from a study of cytomegalovirus exposure and HLA in healthy donors. Study as a whole: Around 85 million unique TCRs from HLA-typed donors were held in an early data release.

Points from the study as a whole: It was fewer than 200 TCR beta chains that were listed as cytomegalovirus-associated. Excluded were some V segments that proved indistinguishable, including TRBV6-2 and TRBV6-3.

The PCR made use of 60 Vbeta and 13 Jbeta primers. The data were produced by immunoSEQ multiplex PCR, yet TCRdb's version contains in-frame clones alone and is incomplete. Of about 120,000 clones listed, less than 80% are singletons. The sequencing input was PBMCs. The V gene is TRBV27, the J gene TRBJ1-2, with 9 bases lining up with TRBD1. The sequence was obtained from a woman between 40 and 50 years old in good health and CMV-seropositive. The CDR3 nucleotides are TGTGCCAGCAGGCTGACAGGGGGGATCTATGGCTACACCTTC. As protein: CASRLTGGIYGYTF.